The T cell receptor (beta chain) described here comes from a study of blood T cell repertoires in COVID-19. On the study more broadly: PBMCs, B-cell-depleted T cells, or T cells were the source of the cDNA or gDNA that made up the material.

Sequencing was performed with immunoSEQ multiplex PCR; in TCRdb, only in-frame clones are kept and a portion is missing. Among almost 250,000 clones, around 88% were seen once, and the ten largest hold over 4%. V shed 4 bases and J 7 bases; nucleotides not matched to a gene: 7. The germline CDR1 and CDR2 sequences are MNHEY and SMNVEV (reference sequence). The CDR3 has 15 residues. This TCR was recovered from a woman aged 25 to 45 who had recovered from COVID-19. The genes are TRBV27 and TRBJ1-5; 10 bases match TRBD1. Sequences were obtained from PBMCs or T cells enriched from blood (not recorded which). The CDR3 here is CASSSLGTGEQPQHF. The CDR3 DNA reads TGTGCCAGCAGTTCACTCGGGACAGGGGAACAGCCCCAGCATTTT.